This entry concerns a single T cell receptor beta chain. Its antigen is as yet unknown. Germline CDR1 reads SGHKS; CDR2 reads YYEKEE (reference sequence). With 0 bases removed from V and 6 bases from J, the gap between germline ends came to 16 bases. This CDR3 region has 15 residues. TCRdb's table, derived via immunoSEQ multiplex PCR, lists solely in-frame clones and lacks some. The sample holds approximately 140,000 clones, 75% to 95% seen once. These data originate in a study of T cell responses to AZD1222 COVID-19 vaccine. Study-wide results and caveats: It should be noted that donors were predominantly white British and more often female, and clonal diversity was possibly underestimated. Spike-spanning, vaccine-associated CD4 TCRs were dominant at 160-218 and 743-854.

The starting material was peripheral blood, obtained 28 days after the second dose of the MenACWY control vaccine. This chain joins TRBV5-5 and TRBJ2-7; D not resolved. The sequence derives from an adult who received the MenACWY meningococcal vaccine as a control. CDR3 coding DNA: TGTGCCAGCAGCTTGGAAGTCGCGCGGCCGCGCGAGCAGTACTTC. Translated, it gives CASSLEVARPREQYF.